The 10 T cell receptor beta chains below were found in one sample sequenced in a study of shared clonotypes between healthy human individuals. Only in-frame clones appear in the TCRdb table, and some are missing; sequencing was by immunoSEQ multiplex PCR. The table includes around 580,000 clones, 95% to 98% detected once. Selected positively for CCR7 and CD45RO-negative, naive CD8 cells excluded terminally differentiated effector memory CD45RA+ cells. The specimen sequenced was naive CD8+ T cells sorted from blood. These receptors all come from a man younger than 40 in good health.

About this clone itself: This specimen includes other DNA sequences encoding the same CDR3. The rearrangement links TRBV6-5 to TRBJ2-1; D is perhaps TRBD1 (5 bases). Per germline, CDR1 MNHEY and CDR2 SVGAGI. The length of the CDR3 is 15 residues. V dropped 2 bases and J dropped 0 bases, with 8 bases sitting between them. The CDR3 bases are TGTGCCAGCAGTTACGGCGACAGCTCCTACAATGAGCAGTTCTTC. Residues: CASSYGDSSYNEQFF.

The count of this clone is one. The CDR3 spells CASSGGRDTQYF. The CDR3 coding sequence is TGTGCCAGCAGTGGGGGGAGAGATACGCAGTATTTT. J is TRBJ2-3 and V is TRBV2, with D possibly called TRBD1 or TRBD2 (5 bases each). Germline CDR1 SNHLY, CDR2 FYNNEI. This CDR3 contains 12 residues. Trimming took off 4 bases at V and 5 bases at J, with 7 bases between the two ends.

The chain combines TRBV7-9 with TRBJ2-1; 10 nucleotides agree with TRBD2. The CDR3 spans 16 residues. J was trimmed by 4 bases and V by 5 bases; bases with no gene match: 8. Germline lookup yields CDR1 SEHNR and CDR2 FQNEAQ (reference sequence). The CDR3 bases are TGTGCCAGCAGCGACCGACTAGCGGGTGCATACAATGAGCAGTTCTTC. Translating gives CASSDRLAGAYNEQFF.

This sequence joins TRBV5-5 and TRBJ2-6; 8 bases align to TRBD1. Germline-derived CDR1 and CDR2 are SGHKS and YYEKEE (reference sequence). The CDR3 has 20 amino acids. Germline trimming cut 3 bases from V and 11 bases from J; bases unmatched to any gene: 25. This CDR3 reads CASSSHETTGDGLLRDVLTF. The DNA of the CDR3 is TGTGCCAGCAGCTCGCACGAAACGACAGGGGATGGTCTATTGCGGGACGTCCTGACTTTC.

This CDR3 reads CASSERPVGRRYEQYF. Written as DNA, the CDR3 is TGTGCCAGCAGCGAACGCCCGGTCGGCAGGCGATACGAGCAGTACTTC. V is TRBV5-6 and J is TRBJ2-7; D uncertain. Looked up from germline, CDR1 is SGHDT and CDR2 is YYEEEE. Trimming pared 4 bases from V and 4 bases from J, leaving 21 bases between. The CDR3 is 16 residues long.

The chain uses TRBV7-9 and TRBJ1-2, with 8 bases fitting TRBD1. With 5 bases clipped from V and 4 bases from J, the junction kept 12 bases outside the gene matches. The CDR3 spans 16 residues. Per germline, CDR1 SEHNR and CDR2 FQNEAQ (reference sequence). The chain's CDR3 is CASSRTTGDIIYGYTF. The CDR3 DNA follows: TGTGCCAGCAGCCGCACGACAGGGGACATAATCTATGGCTACACCTTC. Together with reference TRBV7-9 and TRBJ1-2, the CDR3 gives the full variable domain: DTGVSQNPRHKITKRGQNVTFRCDPISEHNRLYWYRQTLGQGPEFLTYFQNEAQLEKSRLLSDRFSAERPKGSFSTLEIQRTEQGDSAMYLCASSRTTGDIIYGYTFGSGTRLTVV.

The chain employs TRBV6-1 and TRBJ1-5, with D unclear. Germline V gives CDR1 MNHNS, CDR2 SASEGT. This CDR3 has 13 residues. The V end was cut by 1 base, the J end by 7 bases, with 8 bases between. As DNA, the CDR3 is TGTGCCAGCAGTGAAGGAAGTAGGCAGCCCCAGCATTTT. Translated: CASSEGSRQPQHF.

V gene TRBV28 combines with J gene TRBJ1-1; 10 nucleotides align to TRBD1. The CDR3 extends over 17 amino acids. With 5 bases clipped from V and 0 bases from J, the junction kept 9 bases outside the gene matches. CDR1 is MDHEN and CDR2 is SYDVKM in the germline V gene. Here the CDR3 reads CASSDRGRGGMNTEAFF. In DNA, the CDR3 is TGTGCCAGCAGTGACAGGGGGCGCGGGGGTATGAACACTGAAGCTTTCTTT. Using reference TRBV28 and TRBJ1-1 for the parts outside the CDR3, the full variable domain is DVKVTQSSRYLVKRTGEKVFLECVQDMDHENMFWYRQDPGLGLRLIYFSYDVKMKEKGDIPEGYSVSREKKERFSLILESASTNQTSMYLCASSDRGRGGMNTEAFFGQGTRLTVV.

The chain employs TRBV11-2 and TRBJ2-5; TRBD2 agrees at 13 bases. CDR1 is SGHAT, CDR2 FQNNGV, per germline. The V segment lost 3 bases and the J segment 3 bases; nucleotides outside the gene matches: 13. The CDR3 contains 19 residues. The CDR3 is CASSFTSGLAGVKEETQYF. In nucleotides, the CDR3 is TGTGCCAGCAGCTTCACCTCAGGACTAGCGGGAGTAAAGGAAGAGACCCAGTACTTC.

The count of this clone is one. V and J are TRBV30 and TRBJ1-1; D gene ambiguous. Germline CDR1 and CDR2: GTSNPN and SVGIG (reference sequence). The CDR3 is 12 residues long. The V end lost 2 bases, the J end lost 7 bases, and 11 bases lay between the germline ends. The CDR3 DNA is TGTGCCTGGAGTCCCCGAGTCCTTGAAGCTTTCTTT. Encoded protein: CAWSPRVLEAFF. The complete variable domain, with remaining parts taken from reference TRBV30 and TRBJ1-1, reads SQTIHQWPATLVQPVGSPLSLECTVEGTSNPNLYWYRQAAGRGLQLLFYSVGIGQISSEVPQNLSASRPQDRQFILSSKKLLLSDSGFYLCAWSPRVLEAFFGQGTRLTVV.